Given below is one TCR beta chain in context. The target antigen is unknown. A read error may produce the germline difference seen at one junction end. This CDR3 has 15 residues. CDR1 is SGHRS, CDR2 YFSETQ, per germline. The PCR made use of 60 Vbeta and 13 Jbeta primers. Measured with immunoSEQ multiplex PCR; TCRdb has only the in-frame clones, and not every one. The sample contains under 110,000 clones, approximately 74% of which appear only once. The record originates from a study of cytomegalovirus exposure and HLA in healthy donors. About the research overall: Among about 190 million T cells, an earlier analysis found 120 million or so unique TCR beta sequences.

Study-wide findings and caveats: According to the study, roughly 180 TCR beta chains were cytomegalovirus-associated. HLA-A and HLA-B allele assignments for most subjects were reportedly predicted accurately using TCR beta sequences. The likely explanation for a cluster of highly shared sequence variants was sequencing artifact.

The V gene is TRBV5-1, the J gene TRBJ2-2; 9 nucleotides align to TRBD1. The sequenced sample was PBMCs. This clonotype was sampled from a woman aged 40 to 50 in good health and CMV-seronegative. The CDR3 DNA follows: TGCGCCAGCAGCGTACAGGGGGCGAATACCGGGGAGCTGTTTTTT. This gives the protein CASSVQGANTGELFF.